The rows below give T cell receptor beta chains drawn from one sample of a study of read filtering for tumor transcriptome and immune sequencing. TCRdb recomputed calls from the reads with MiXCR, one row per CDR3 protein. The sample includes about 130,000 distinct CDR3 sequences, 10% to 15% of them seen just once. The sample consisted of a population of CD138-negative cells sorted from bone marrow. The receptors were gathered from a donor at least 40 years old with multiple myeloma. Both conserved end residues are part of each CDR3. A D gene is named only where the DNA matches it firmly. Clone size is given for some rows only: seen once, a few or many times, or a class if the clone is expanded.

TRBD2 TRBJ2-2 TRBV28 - CASSSPGLAGVAGELFF TGTGCCAGCAGTTCCCCGGGACTAGCGGGAGTTGCCGGGGAGCTGTTTTTT
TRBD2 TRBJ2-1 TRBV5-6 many CASSLGGGEYNEQFF TGTGCCAGCAGCTTGGGGGGGGGGGAATACAATGAGCAGTTCTTC
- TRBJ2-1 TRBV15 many CATSVAAVNEQFF TGTGCCACCAGCGTTGCAGCGGTCAATGAGCAGTTCTTC
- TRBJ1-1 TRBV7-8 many CASSLAGGLGTEAFF TGTGCCAGCAGCTTAGCTGGAGGATTGGGCACTGAAGCTTTCTTT
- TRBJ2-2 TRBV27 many CASSLHGSGAAGELFF TGTGCCAGCAGTCTCCATGGATCGGGGGCCGCCGGGGAGCTGTTTTTT
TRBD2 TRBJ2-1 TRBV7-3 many CASSLGASGYNEQFF TGTGCCAGCAGCTTAGGGGCTAGCGGGTACAATGAGCAGTTCTTC
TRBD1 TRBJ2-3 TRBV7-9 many CASRGNRGLRTDTQYF TGTGCCAGCAGGGGGAACAGGGGTCTACGCACAGATACGCAGTATTTT
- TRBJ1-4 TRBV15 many CATSRDRARLDEKLFF TGTGCCACCAGCAGAGATCGGGCCCGGCTCGATGAAAAACTGTTTTTT
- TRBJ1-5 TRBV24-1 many CATGPQGNNQPQHF TGTGCCACCGGACCACAGGGAAACAATCAGCCCCAGCATTTT
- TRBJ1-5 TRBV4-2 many CASSQGRDGQPQHF TGTGCCAGCAGCCAAGGGAGGGATGGGCAGCCCCAGCATTTT
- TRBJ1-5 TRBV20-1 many CSGVGPEGNQPQHF TGCAGTGGAGTTGGCCCGGAAGGCAATCAGCCCCAGCATTTT
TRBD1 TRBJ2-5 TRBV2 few CASMGTGRETQYF TGTGCCAGCATGGGGACAGGGCGCGAGACCCAGTACTTC
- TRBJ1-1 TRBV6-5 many CASTPHSPNTEAFF TGTGCCAGCACCCCACATTCCCCGAACACTGAAGCTTTCTTT
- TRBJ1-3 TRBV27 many CASSFTGTGNTIYF TGTGCCAGCAGTTTCACAGGGACGGGAAACACCATATATTTT
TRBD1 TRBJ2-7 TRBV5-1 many CASSLEDRVKQYF TGCGCCAGCAGCTTGGAAGACAGGGTCAAGCAGTACTTC
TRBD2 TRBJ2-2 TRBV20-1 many CSAAGTSGMRGYTGELFF TGCAGTGCTGCCGGGACTAGCGGGATGAGGGGGTACACCGGGGAGCTGTTTTTT
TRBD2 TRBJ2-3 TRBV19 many CASSLRTSGRTDTQYF TGTGCCAGTAGCCTCCGGACTAGCGGGAGAACAGATACGCAGTATTTT
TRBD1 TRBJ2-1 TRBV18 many CASSPQGTGYNEQFF TGTGCCAGCTCACCACAAGGGACAGGGTACAATGAGCAGTTCTTC
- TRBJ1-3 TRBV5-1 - CASSLPSDGNTIYF TGCGCCAGCAGCTTACCTTCGGACGGAAACACCATATATTTT
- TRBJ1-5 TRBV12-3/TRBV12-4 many CASSPQPHQPQHF TGTGCCAGCAGCCCCCAGCCCCATCAGCCCCAGCATTTT
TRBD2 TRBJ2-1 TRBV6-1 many CASSPIAGYNEQFF TGTGCCAGCAGTCCGATAGCGGGGTACAATGAGCAGTTCTTC
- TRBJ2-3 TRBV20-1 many CSASMGGFSTDTQYF TGCAGTGCTAGTATGGGGGGCTTTAGCACAGATACGCAGTATTTT
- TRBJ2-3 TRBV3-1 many CASSQELTSATQYF TGTGCCAGCAGCCAAGAATTAACATCCGCGACGCAGTATTTT